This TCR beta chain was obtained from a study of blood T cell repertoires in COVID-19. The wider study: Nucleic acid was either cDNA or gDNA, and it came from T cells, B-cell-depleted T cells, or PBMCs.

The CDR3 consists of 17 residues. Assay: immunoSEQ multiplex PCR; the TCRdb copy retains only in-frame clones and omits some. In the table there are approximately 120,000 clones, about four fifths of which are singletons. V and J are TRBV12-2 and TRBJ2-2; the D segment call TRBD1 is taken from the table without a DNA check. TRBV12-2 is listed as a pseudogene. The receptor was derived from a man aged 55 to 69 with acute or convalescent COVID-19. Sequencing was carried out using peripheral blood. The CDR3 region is CASRLDFDRGLTGELFF. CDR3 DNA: TGTGCAAGTCGCTTAGACTTCGACAGGGGGCTCACCGGGGAGCTGTTTTTT.